This TCR beta chain was identified in a study of blood T cells in healthy people across ages (dated by TCRdb to between 2014 and 2017). Some background on the complete study: In model experiments, template switching captured about one uniquely barcoded TCR beta cDNA molecule for every two T cells. Age-related changes in TCR beta repertoire diversity were measured in the study by deep sequencing normalized with unique cDNA molecular identifiers. Four age groups were formed from the donors: young (average roughly 15 years), middle-aged (approximately 41), aged (approximately 60) and long-lived (about 75). To avoid experimental bias, donors of different ages were distributed randomly across sequencing lanes. For two donors (one aged 18 to 30 and one aged 80 or older), the study analyzed two additional independent replicas of 1 million unique cDNA reads from the same blood draw. The paper as a whole reports these results and caveats: The percentage of naive T cells measured by flow cytometry correlated strongly with observed TCR beta diversity. Because the CMV infection status of the donors was unknown, age-related changes in expanded clonotypes may potentially have been confounded. Estimates of total diversity from one million sequenced T cells were regarded as lower bounds and underestimates. Compared with the aged group, the long-lived group had more naive CD4+ T cells, fewer expanded clones and increased TCR diversity, suggesting age selection. Since profiling was done on bulk unsorted PBMCs, naive and antigen-experienced compartments could not be conclusively compared. As age increased, observed TCR beta diversity per million T cells dropped in a roughly linear way, and a significant reduction was already evident by age roughly 36.

Ends trimmed: V by 5 bases, J by 4 bases; bases unmatched to a gene: 6. The CDR3 has 16 amino acids, counting the end cysteine and phenylalanine. Of all the DNA, just the CDR3 is kept, 48 bases in frame from base 1. Libraries were prepared through 5' RACE. Sequencing used an Illumina HiSeq 2500. The second PCR ran for about 6 to 11 cycles and used a J-beta primer mix along with a sample-barcoded 5' primer. A template-switch 5' adaptor carrying 12 random nucleotides introduced a unique molecular identifier onto each TCR beta cDNA molecule. At least 3 million CDR3-containing paired-end reads were obtained from each sample. First-strand cDNA synthesis was performed from all RNA using the Mint cDNA synthesis kit, with priming by a TRBC-specific oligonucleotide. After uracil-DNA glycosylase treatment, a first 18-cycle PCR used universal primers M1SS and BC2_uni_R on all cDNA. Turning to the authors' computational methods: Each sample was normalized by randomly selecting 1 million high-quality reads, each carrying a distinct molecular identifier. Reads with shared molecular identifiers were discarded instead of being binned into consensus sequences. CDR3 identification, clonotype clustering and error correction used MiTCR with a Q25 quality threshold and the strictest error-elimination algorithm. A nonparametric unseen species model with Euler transformation was used to estimate lower-bound total TCR beta diversity. TCRdb's own reprocessing of the public reads used fastp at Q25 and MiXCR and kept productive beta chains. All rows with the same CDR3 protein become a single entry with the most common DNA and genes. V and J calls and clone size were set by TCRdb, not the authors. For this sample there are 730,000 or so distinct CDR3 sequences; approximately 40% appear just once. Of the sample, 25% to 30% is held by the ten largest clones.

Donors were a few dozen systemically healthy Caucasian individuals from Russia aged roughly 6 to 100 years. Ten milliliters of peripheral blood were collected from each donor into EDTA-treated Vacutainer tubes. PBMCs were isolated by Ficoll-Paque density-gradient centrifugation, with at least 6 million obtained per sample. Total RNA was extracted from PBMCs with Trizol reagent, with at least 6 micrograms obtained per sample. Naive CD45RAhigh/CD27high T cell percentages were measured by flow cytometry on a PBMC aliquot from every donor. Details on this clonotype: Which antigen it targets is not known. No much larger clonotype is one base removed from it; base qualities were not supplied.

The sample taken for sequencing was blood. The rearrangement joined TRBV12-3 or TRBV12-4 to TRBJ2-1; the central 12 bases match TRBD2. The source is a man at least 80 years old in good health. The CDR3 sequence is CASSPSGGAGYNEQFF. The sequenced DNA is TGTGCCAGCAGTCCTAGCGGGGGGGCTGGTTACAATGAGCAGTTCTTC.